The clone carrying this TCR beta chain was recorded once. This CDR3 has 14 residues. Germline CDR1 and CDR2: MNHNS and SASEGT. The V end lost 0 bases, the J end lost 5 bases, and 10 bases lay between the germline ends. The data were obtained in a study of blood T cell repertoires in COVID-19. Study-wide background: Samples representing acute and convalescent COVID-19 were sourced from the United States, Italy and Spain. T cells, B-cell-depleted T cells, or PBMCs provided the cDNA or gDNA that served as material.

The repertoire was sequenced with immunoSEQ multiplex PCR; TCRdb's copy has only in-frame clones and lacks some. The repertoire holds around 250,000 clones, with 90% as singletons. Seattle patients were enrolled during active infection and followed longitudinally. The sample taken for sequencing was peripheral blood. The chain links TRBV6-1 to TRBJ2-5, with TRBD1 as a possible D gene (5 bases). This receptor was obtained from a woman aged 55-75 years with COVID-19, enrolled during active disease. The CDR3 loop reads CASSEAAGWETQYF. In nucleotides, the CDR3 is TGTGCCAGCAGTGAAGCGGCAGGGTGGGAGACCCAGTACTTC.